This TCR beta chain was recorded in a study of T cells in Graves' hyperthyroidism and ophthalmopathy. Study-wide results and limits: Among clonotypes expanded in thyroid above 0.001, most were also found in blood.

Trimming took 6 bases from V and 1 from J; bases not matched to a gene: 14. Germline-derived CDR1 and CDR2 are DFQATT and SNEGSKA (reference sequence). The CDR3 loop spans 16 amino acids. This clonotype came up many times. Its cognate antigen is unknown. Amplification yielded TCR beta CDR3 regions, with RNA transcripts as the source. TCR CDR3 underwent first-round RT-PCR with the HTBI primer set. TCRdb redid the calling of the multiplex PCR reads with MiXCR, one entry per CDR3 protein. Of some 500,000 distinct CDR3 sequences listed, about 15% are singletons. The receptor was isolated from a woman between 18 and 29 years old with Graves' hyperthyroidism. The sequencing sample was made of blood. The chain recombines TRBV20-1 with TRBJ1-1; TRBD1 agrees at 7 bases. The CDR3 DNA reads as TGCAGTGCCATCGTTTACCGACAGGGATGGAACACTGAAGCTTTCTTT. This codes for CSAIVYRQGWNTEAFF.